This TCR beta chain was captured by sequencing in a study of CD8+ T cells in alopecia areata. Looking at the study overall: Tofacitinib was given for 6 to 18 months, then stopped for 6 months.

A word on this clone: Its specificity is unknown.

The CDR3 has 14 residues. CDR1 and CDR2 from the germline V gene are GTSNPN and SVGIG (reference sequence). V shed 2 bases and J shed 5 bases, with 13 bases lying between them. Extraction of RNA preceded its reverse transcription into cDNA, which served as the sequencing template. Method: immunoSEQ multiplex PCR; TCRdb's copy keeps in-frame clones and lacks some. The table shows 150,000 to 200,000 clones, with approximately 70% occurring only once. Regarding the study as a whole: Higher clonality was seen in lesional scalp than in normal scalp, especially in alopecia totalis/universalis. Scalp sample sequencing also detects resident alphabeta T cells of normal skin.

PBMCs yielded sorted CD4+ and CD8+ T cells. The chain carries TRBV30 and TRBJ1-5; D possibly corresponds to TRBD1 (5 bases). The specimen was CD8+ T cells sorted from blood, collected at week 0. This TCR was sampled from a human donor with alopecia areata. The CDR3 DNA follows: TGTGCCTGGAGTCGGGGAGGGGAGGATCAGCCCCAGCATTTT. Protein sequence: CAWSRGGEDQPQHF.